Included here is one T cell receptor beta chain sequence, with context. The antigen remains unidentified. The entry originates in a study of cytomegalovirus exposure and HLA in healthy donors. Across the whole study: Early release data held approximately 81 million unique TCRs from HLA-typed donors.

The PCR ran on 60 Vbeta and 13 Jbeta primers. Assay used: immunoSEQ multiplex PCR; TCRdb lists only in-frame clones, some missing. Reported are 45,000 to 60,000 clones; the ten largest clones contain 6% to 7.5%. Study observations and caveats: Through in vitro validation, three CMV-associated chains were shown to be specific for CMV antigens. Common viral pathogens were later found to be apparently linked to several of the most significant clusters.

The CDR3 runs 13 residues. Germline-derived CDR1 and CDR2 are KGHSH and LQKENI. V shed 6 bases and J shed 3 bases, with 12 bases lying between them. The sequence was collected from a woman aged 35 to 49 in good health and CMV-seronegative. This sequence joins TRBV18 and TRBJ2-7; D is possibly TRBD2 (5 bases). Sequencing was done on a sample of PBMCs. The CDR3 nucleotides are TGTGCCAGCTCCCCGGGGATAGGCTACGAGCAGTACTTC. This encodes CASSPGIGYEQYF.